This T cell receptor beta chain was sequenced in a study of T-cell memory formation after mild COVID-19. Study as a whole: Each donor largely had its own TCR clusters.

As regards this clonotype: Its antigen is unknown.

General observations from the study: Mainly in CM and EM were contracting CD4+ clones; CD8+ were in EMRA.

CDR3 size: 15 residues. Trimming took 4 bases from V and 3 from J, leaving 16 bases between them. Germline CDR1 and CDR2: LGHNA and YSLEER. Using its own MiXCR run on the 5' RACE reads, TCRdb lists one record per CDR3 protein. The table records 350,000 to 550,000 distinct CDR3 sequences, more than 15% of them present only once. The sample was PBMCs or a T cell subset sorted from them (not recorded which). The receptor was isolated from a young man who had mild COVID-19 (a few samples of this study predate the infection). Cell type and time point are not known. The rearrangement uses TRBV4-3 and TRBJ2-7, with a tentative D call TRBD2 (5 bases). The CDR3 is CASSRLLDGLYEQYF. The CDR3 DNA reads TGCGCCAGCAGCCGTCTGTTGGACGGACTCTACGAGCAGTACTTC.